The clone carrying this T cell receptor beta chain was counted many times. The length of the CDR3 is 16 residues. Germline V gene sequence: CDR1 SGHVS, CDR2 FQNEAQ. V lost 1 base to trimming and J lost 8 bases; unmatched junction nucleotides: 10. CDR3-region Arm-PCR and iRepertoire HTBI primers produced the TCR beta libraries. TCRdb itself ran the multiplex PCR reads through MiXCR, one entry per CDR3 protein. This table holds about 540,000 distinct CDR3 sequences, roughly 12% found once. Time point reported: newly diagnosed GD, antithyroid drugs for less than 3 months. RNA isolated from PBMCs was used to make the TCR library. An endocrinology department located in Xi'an, China, was where the patients came from. The data are from a study of regulatory T cells in long-lasting Graves disease. Another study also made use of these data, one on T cells in Graves' hyperthyroidism and ophthalmopathy. From that report: Any patient presenting with uncontrolled infection, other autoimmune disease, pregnancy or lactation was left out.

J is TRBJ2-1 and V is TRBV7-8; 8 bases line up with TRBD2. This TCR derives from a man younger than 45 with Graves disease. The sample in question was peripheral blood mononuclear cells (PBMCs), obtained at new diagnosis, from a patient treated with antithyroid drugs. CDR3 sequence reads: CASSLVQREIGDEQFF. DNA of the CDR3: TGTGCCAGCAGCTTAGTCCAGCGGGAGATTGGCGATGAGCAGTTCTTC.